The 3 T cell receptor beta chains below were found in one sample sequenced in a study of T-cell reconstitution after alpha-beta-depleted transplantation in children. For TCRbeta, the library was prepared with unique molecular identifiers. TCRdb independently ran MiXCR on the PCR reads; one entry per CDR3 protein. The sample records over 200,000 distinct CDR3 sequences, roughly a tenth being singletons. Sequencing used PBMCs from the stem cell graft donor, obtained from the stem cell graft. These receptors were obtained from a human donor who donated a stem cell graft to a child with acute lymphoblastic leukemia.

This clonotype was counted a few times. This sequence joins TRBV5-6 and TRBJ2-7; D is perhaps TRBD1 (5 bases). This CDR3 has 14 amino acids. The ends were cut back, 0 bases at V and 5 bases at J, with 12 bases in the middle. The germline gives CDR1 SGHDT, CDR2 YYEEEE. The CDR3 region is CASSLVGAAHEQYF. The CDR3 DNA sequence: TGTGCCAGCAGCTTGGTAGGGGCGGCCCACGAGCAGTACTTC.

This clonotype has more than one count but fewer than ten. The chain is built from TRBV10-2 and TRBJ2-7; weak D call: TRBD2 (5 bases). Trimming cost V 6 bases and J 6 bases, with 15 bases left between them. This CDR3 has 13 residues. The germline CDR1 and CDR2 sequences are WSHSY and SAAADI. CDR3 sequence: CASRQTASREQYF. DNA for the CDR3: TGCGCCAGCAGACAAACGGCTAGCCGCGAGCAGTACTTC.

The chain has TRBV6-5 and TRBJ2-7; 7 nucleotides match TRBD1. Germline loops: CDR1 MNHEY, CDR2 SVGAGI. The CDR3 consists of 14 residues. Trimming removed 5 bases from V and 3 bases from J; junction bases left unmatched: 7. Here the CDR3 DNA reads TGTGCCAGCAGTCCCCGGGACAGCCACTACGAGCAGTACTTC. Translated, it gives CASSPRDSHYEQYF.